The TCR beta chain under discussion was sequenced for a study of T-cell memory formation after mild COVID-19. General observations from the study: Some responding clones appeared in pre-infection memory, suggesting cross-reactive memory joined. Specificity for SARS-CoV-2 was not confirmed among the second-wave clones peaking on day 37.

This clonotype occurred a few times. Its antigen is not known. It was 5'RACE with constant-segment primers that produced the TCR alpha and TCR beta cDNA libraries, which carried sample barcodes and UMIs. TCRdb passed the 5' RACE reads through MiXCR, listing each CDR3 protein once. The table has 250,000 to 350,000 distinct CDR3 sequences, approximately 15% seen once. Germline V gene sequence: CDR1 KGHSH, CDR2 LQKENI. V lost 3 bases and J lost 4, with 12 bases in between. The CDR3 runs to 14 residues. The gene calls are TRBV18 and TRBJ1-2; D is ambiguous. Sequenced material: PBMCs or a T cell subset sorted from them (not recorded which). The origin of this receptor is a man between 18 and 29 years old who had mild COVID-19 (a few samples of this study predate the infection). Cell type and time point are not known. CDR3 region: CASSPASDSYGYTF. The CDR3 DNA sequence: TGTGCCAGCTCACCGGCATCTGATTCCTATGGCTACACCTTC. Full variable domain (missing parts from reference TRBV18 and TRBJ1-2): NAGVMQNPRHLVRRRGQEARLRCSPMKGHSHVYWYRQLPEEGLKFMVYLQKENIIDESGMPKERFSAEFPKEGPSILRIQQVVRGDSAAYFCASSPASDSYGYTFGSGTRLTVV.